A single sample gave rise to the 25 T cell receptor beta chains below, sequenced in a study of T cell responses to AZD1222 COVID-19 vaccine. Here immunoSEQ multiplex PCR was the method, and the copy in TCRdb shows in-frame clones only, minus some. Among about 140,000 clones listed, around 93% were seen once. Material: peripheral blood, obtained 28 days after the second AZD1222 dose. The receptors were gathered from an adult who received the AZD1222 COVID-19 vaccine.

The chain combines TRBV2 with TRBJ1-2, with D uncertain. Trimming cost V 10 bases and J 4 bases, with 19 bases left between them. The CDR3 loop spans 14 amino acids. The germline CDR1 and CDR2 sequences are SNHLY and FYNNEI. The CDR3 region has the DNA TGTGCCACCAGCCTGAGGAAACCATCCTATGGCTACACCTTC. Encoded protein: CATSLRKPSYGYTF.

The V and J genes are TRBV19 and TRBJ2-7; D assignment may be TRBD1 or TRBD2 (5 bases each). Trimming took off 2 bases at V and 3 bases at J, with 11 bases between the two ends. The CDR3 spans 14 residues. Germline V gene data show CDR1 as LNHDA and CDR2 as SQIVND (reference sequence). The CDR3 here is CASSIMGTGYEQYF. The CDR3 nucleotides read TGTGCCAGTAGTATAATGGGGACCGGCTACGAGCAGTACTTC.

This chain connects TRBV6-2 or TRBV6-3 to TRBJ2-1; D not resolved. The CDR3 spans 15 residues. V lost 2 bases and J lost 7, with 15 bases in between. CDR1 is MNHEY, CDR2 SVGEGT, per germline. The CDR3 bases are TGTGCCAGCAGTTACGCCCCCACCCCCCAGAATGAGCAGTTCTTC. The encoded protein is CASSYAPTPQNEQFF.

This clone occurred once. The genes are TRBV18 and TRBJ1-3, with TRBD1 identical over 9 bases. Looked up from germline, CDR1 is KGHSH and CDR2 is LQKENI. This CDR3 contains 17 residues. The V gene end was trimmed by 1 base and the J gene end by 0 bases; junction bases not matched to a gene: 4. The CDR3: CASSPQGQGNSGNTIYF. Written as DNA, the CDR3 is TGTGCCAGCTCACCACAGGGACAGGGAAACTCTGGAAACACCATATATTTT.

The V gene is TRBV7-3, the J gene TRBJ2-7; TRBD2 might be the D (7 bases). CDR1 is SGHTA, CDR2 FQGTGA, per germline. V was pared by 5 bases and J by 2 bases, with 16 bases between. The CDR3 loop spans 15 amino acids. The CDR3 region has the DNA TGTGCCAGCAGCGCGGCGGGGGCAGAAACCTACGAGCAGTACTTC. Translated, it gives CASSAAGAETYEQYF.

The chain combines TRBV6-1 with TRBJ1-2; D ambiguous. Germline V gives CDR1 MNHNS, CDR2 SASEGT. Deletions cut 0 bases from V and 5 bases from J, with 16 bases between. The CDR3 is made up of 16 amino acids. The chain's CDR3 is CASSEAGIGIYYGYTF. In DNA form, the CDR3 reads TGTGCCAGCAGTGAAGCTGGGATTGGAATTTATTATGGCTACACCTTC.

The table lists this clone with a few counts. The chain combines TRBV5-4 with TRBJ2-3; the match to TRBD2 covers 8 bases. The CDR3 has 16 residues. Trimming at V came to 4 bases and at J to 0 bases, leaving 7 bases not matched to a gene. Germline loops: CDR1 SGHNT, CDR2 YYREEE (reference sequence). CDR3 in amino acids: CASSTRTSFSTDTQYF. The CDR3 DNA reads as TGTGCCAGCAGCACCCGGACTAGCTTCAGCACAGATACGCAGTATTTT.

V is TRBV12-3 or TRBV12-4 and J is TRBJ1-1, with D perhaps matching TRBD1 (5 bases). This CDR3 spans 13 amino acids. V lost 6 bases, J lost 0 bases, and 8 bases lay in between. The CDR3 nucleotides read TGTGCCAGCAGACTGACAGTGAACACTGAAGCTTTCTTT. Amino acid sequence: CASRLTVNTEAFF.

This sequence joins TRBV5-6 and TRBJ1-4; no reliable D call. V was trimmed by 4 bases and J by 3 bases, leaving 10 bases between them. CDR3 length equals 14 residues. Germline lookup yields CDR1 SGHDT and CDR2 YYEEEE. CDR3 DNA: TGTGCCAGCAGCGACCCCGGACCTAATGAAAAACTGTTTTTT. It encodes CASSDPGPNEKLFF.

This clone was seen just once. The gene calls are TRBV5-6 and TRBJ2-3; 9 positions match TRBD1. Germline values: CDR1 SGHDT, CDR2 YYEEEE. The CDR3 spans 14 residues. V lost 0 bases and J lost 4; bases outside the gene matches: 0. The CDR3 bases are TGTGCCAGCAGCTTGGGGACAGGGGCAGATACGCAGTATTTT. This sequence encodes CASSLGTGADTQYF. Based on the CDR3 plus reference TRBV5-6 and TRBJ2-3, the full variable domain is DAGVTQSPTHLIKTRGQQVTLRCSPKSGHDTVSWYQQALGQGPQFIFQYYEEEERQRGNFPDRFSGHQFPNYSSELNVNALLLGDSALYLCASSLGTGADTQYFGPGTRLTVL.

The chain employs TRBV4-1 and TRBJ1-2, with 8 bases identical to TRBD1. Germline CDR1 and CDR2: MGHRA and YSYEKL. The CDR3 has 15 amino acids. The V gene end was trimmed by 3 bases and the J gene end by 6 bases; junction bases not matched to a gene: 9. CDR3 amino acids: CASSQAGQGTHGYTF. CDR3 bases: TGCGCCAGCAGCCAGGCAGGACAGGGAACTCATGGCTACACCTTC.

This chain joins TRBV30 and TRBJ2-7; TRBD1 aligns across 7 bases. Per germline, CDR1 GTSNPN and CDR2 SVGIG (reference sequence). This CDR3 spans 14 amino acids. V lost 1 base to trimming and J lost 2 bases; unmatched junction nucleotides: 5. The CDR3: CAWSADRYAYEQYF. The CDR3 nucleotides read TGTGCCTGGAGTGCGGACAGGTACGCCTACGAGCAGTACTTC.

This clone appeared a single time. DNA for the CDR3: TGTGCCTGGAGTGTAACCCTCCGGACAGGCCTTCTTGACTATGGCTACACCTTC. It encodes CAWSVTLRTGLLDYGYTF. The V gene is TRBV30, the J gene TRBJ1-2; 7 nucleotides agree with TRBD1. Germline-derived CDR1 and CDR2 are GTSNPN and SVGIG (reference sequence). V shed 0 bases, J shed 3 bases, and the junction held 16 bases outside the gene matches. The CDR3 is 18 amino acids.

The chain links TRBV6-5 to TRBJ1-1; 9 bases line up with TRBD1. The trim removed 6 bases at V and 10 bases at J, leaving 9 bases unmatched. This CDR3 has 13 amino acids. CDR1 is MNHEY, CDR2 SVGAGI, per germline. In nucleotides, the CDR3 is TGTGCCAGCAGGGACGGACAGGGGATCGCAGCTTTCTTT. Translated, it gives CASRDGQGIAAFF.

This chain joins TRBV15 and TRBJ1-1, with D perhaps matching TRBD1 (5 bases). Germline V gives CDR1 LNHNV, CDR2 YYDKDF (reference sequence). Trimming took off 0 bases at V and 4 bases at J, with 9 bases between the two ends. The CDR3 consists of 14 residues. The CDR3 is CATSRDKGATEAFF. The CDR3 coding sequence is TGTGCCACCAGCAGAGATAAAGGGGCCACTGAAGCTTTCTTT.

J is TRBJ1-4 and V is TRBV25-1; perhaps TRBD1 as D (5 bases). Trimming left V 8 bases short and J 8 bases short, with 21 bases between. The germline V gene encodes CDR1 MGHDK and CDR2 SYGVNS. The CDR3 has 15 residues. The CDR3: CASPPRGPGAEKLFF. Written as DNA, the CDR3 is TGTGCCAGCCCCCCCAGAGGTCCCGGGGCGGAAAAACTGTTTTTT.

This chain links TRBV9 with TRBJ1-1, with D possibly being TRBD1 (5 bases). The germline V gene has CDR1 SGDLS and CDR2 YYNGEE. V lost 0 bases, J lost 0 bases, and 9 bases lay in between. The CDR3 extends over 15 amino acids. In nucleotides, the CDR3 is TGTGCCAGCAGCGTAGGGGGCAGCATGAACACTGAAGCTTTCTTT. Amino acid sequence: CASSVGGSMNTEAFF.

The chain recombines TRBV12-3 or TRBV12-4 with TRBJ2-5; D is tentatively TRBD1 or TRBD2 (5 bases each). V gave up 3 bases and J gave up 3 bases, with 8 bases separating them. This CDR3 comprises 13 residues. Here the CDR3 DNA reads TGTGCCAGCAGTTTTCGAGGGGAAGAGACCCAGTACTTC. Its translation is CASSFRGEETQYF.

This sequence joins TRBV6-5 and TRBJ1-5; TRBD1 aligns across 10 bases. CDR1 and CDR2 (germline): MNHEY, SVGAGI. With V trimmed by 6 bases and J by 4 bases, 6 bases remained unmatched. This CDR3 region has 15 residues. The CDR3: CASRPLDRGNQPQHF. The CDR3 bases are TGTGCCAGCAGACCATTGGACAGGGGGAATCAGCCCCAGCATTTT.

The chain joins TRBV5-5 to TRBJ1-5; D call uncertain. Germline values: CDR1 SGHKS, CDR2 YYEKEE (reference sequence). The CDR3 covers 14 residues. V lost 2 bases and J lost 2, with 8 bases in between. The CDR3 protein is CASSFRTGNQPQHF. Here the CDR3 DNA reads TGTGCCAGCAGCTTCAGGACGGGCAATCAGCCCCAGCATTTT.

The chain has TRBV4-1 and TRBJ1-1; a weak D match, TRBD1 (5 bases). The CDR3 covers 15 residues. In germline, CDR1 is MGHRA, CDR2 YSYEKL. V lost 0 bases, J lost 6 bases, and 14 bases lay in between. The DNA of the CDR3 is TGCGCCAGCAGCCAAGATCTTGGGGACGGCGCTGAAGCTTTCTTT. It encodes CASSQDLGDGAEAFF.

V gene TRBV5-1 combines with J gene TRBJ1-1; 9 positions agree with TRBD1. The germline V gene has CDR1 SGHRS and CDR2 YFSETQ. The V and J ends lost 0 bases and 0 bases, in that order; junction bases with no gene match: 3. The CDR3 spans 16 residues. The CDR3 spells CASSLDRGRMNTEAFF. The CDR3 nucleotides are TGCGCCAGCAGCTTGGACAGGGGGCGGATGAACACTGAAGCTTTCTTT.

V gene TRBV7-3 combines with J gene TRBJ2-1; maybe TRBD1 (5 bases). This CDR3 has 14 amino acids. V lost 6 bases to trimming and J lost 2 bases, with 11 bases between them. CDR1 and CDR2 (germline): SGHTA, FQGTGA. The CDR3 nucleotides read TGTGCCAGCAGAGGGGAAGGAGCCTACAATGAGCAGTTCTTC. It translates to CASRGEGAYNEQFF.

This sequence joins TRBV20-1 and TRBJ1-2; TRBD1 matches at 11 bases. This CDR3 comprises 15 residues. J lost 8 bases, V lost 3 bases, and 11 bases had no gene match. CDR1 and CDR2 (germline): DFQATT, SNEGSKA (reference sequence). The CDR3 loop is CSASVRDRGFGGYTF. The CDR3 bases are TGCAGTGCTAGTGTTCGGGACAGGGGGTTCGGAGGCTACACCTTC.

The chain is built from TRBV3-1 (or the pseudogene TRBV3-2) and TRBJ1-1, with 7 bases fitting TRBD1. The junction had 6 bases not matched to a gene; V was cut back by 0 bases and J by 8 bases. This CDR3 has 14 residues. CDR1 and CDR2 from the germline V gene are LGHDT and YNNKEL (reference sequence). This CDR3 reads CASSQEFRTGEAFF. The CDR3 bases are TGTGCCAGCAGCCAAGAATTCAGGACAGGAGAAGCTTTCTTT.